The 9 T cell receptor beta chains below come from one sample, sequenced in a study of T cells in Graves' hyperthyroidism and ophthalmopathy. Regions amplified from RNA transcripts were the TCR beta CDR3 regions. HTBI primers were the set used in a first-round RT-PCR of the TCR CDR3. MiXCR, applied by TCRdb to the multiplex PCR reads, yields one record per CDR3 protein. This sample has roughly 500,000 distinct CDR3 sequences, with about 16% found just once. The sample comprised blood. These receptors all come from a woman in her twenties or thirties with Graves' ophthalmopathy.

This clonotype was recorded many times. This chain uses TRBV6-5 with TRBJ2-3, with 9 bases fitting TRBD1. The V segment lost 2 bases and the J segment 1 base; nucleotides outside the gene matches: 4. CDR1 is MNHEY, CDR2 SVGAGI, per germline. CDR3 size: 16 residues. For the CDR3, the DNA is TGTGCCAGCAGTTACCTCTGGACAGGGGGCACAGATACGCAGTATTTT. It is translated as CASSYLWTGGTDTQYF.

This clonotype has only a few counts. The rearrangement links TRBV7-9 to TRBJ1-2; D unclear. With 4 bases removed from V and 5 bases from J, the gap between germline ends came to 17 bases. The CDR3 is 15 amino acids. Germline CDR1 and CDR2: SEHNR and FQNEAQ (reference sequence). The DNA for the CDR3 is TGTGCCAGCAGCTCAGCGGTGGCAGACTCGTATGGCTACACCTTC. Protein product: CASSSAVADSYGYTF.

As regards this clonotype: Here the CDR3 omits its conserved ending phenylalanine or tryptophan, so a read error is the likely source. The chain carries TRBV11-2 and TRBJ1-2; weak D call: TRBD1 (5 bases). The CDR3 consists of 15 residues. Germline assignment: CDR1 SGHAT and CDR2 FQNNGV. V lost 3 bases to trimming and J lost 4 bases, with 15 bases between them. CDR3 in amino acids: CASSFGAGVGYGYTL. CDR3 bases: TGTGCCAGCAGCTTTGGGGCGGGGGTTGGCTATGGCTACACCCTC.

This clonotype was found a few times. V and J are TRBV6-1 and TRBJ1-6; D is ambiguous. The V gene's germline CDR1 is MNHNS and CDR2 SASEGT. Trimming removed 5 bases from V and 8 bases from J, with 13 bases in between. There are 14 residues in the CDR3. As DNA, the CDR3 is TGTGCCAGCAGTCCGATCAGAGGCCATTCACCCCTCCACTTT. This codes for CASSPIRGHSPLHF.

This clonotype was observed a handful of times. J is TRBJ1-3 and V is TRBV29-1; the D is unclear. The germline V gene has CDR1 SQVTM and CDR2 ANQGSEA. Trimming stripped 3 bases from V and 4 bases from J, with 4 bases between. There are 11 residues in the CDR3. CDR3 DNA: TGCAGCGTTGATGGGGGAAACACCATATATTTT. It yields the protein CSVDGGNTIYF. Based on the CDR3 plus reference TRBV29-1 and TRBJ1-3, the full variable domain is SAVISQKPSRDICQRGTSLTIQCQVDSQVTMMFWYRQQPGQSLTLIATANQGSEATYESGFVIDKFPISRPNLTFSTLTVSNMSPEDSSIYLCSVDGGNTIYFGEGSWLTVV.

V usage is TRBV7-9 and J usage is TRBJ2-7; 8 nucleotides align to TRBD1. J was trimmed by 2 bases and V by 5 bases; bases with no gene match: 5. The CDR3 is made up of 14 amino acids. Germline loops: CDR1 SEHNR, CDR2 FQNEAQ (reference sequence). CDR3: CASSDGQGTYEQYF. CDR3 nucleotides: TGTGCCAGCAGCGACGGACAGGGCACCTACGAGCAGTACTTC.

This clonotype was observed at least ten times. V and J are TRBV9 and TRBJ2-7; 8 nucleotides align to TRBD1. Germline V lookup: CDR1 SGDLS, CDR2 YYNGEE. This CDR3 has 14 residues. V was clipped by 2 bases and J by 6 bases; unmatched bases: 7. This CDR3 reads CASSVQGAPSEQYF. The CDR3 DNA sequence: TGTGCCAGCAGCGTGCAGGGGGCGCCTTCCGAGCAGTACTTC. Drawing the rest from reference TRBV9 and TRBJ2-7, the complete variable domain is DSGVTQTPKHLITATGQRVTLRCSPRSGDLSVYWYQQSLDQGLQFLIQYYNGEERAKGNILERFSAQQFPDLHSELNLSSLELGDSALYFCASSVQGAPSEQYFGPGTRLTVT.

The chain links TRBV19 to TRBJ2-7; D unresolved. Germline V CDR1 and CDR2: LNHDA, SQIVND (reference sequence). There are 14 residues in the CDR3. V was cut by 5 bases and J by 1 base, with 12 bases left in between. This chain's CDR3 is CASSQPAKSYEQYF. The CDR3 nucleotides are TGTGCCAGTAGTCAGCCCGCAAAATCCTACGAGCAGTACTTC.

Only a few counts were recorded for this clonotype. The chain uses TRBV20-1 and TRBJ2-7, with TRBD1 matching 10 bases. From germline, CDR1 is DFQATT and CDR2 SNEGSKA (reference sequence). V lost 5 bases, J lost 4 bases, and 8 bases stayed unmatched. CDR3 size: 14 residues. The CDR3 coding sequence is TGCAGTGCTTCAGGCCGGGACAGGGGTTACGAGCAGTACTTC. It translates to CSASGRDRGYEQYF.